A single sample is the source of the 16 T cell receptor beta chains below, sequenced in a study of beta chain features in type 1 diabetes. Reverse transcription of all isolated RNA meant that expressed TCRB transcripts were sequenced. Profiling relied on immunoSEQ multiplex PCR, and the TCRdb table lists in-frame clones only, not all of them. The sample includes roughly 500,000 clones, around 28% seen only once; the top ten take about 0.065%. Sample: naive CD4+ T cells from blood. These receptors all come from a man aged 18 to 30 in good health.

This chain links TRBV30 with TRBJ2-1; 11 bases are a match to TRBD2. Germline assignment: CDR1 GTSNPN and CDR2 SVGIG (reference sequence). V trimming: 2 bases; J trimming: 5 bases; junction bases outside the gene matches: 2. The length of the CDR3 is 14 residues. The CDR3 sequence: CAWSSSGRDNEQFF. CDR3 sequence (DNA): TGTGCCTGGAGTAGTAGCGGGAGGGACAATGAGCAGTTCTTC.

V and J are TRBV29-1 and TRBJ1-1, with 7 bases that match TRBD1. After removal of 7 bases from V and 3 bases from J, the junction contained 5 bases not matched to a gene. The CDR3 loop spans 12 amino acids. Germline CDR1 SQVTM, CDR2 ANQGSEA. The CDR3 spells CSGLRGDTEAFF. The CDR3 DNA reads as TGCAGCGGGCTCAGGGGGGACACTGAAGCTTTCTTT.

This clone was counted only a few times. The chain employs TRBV7-2 and TRBJ2-3; 7 bases are shared with TRBD2. The V segment lost 5 bases and the J segment 8 bases; nucleotides outside the gene matches: 13. CDR1 and CDR2 (germline): SGHTA, FQGNSA. The CDR3 covers 15 residues. For the CDR3, the DNA is TGTGCCAGCAGCCTCCAGCGGGGCGGAGGTTTTACGCAGTATTTT. Amino acids: CASSLQRGGGFTQYF.

This clone was counted between two and nine times. The V and J genes are TRBV7-2 and TRBJ2-1, with TRBD2 as a possible D gene (5 bases). This CDR3 is built from 16 residues. Germline-derived CDR1 and CDR2 are SGHTA and FQGNSA. The V end lost 5 bases, the J end lost 6 bases, and 20 bases lay between the germline ends. The DNA for the CDR3 is TGTGCCAGCAGCGGCGCACTAGGTAGGAACTTCAATGAGCAGTTCTTC. As protein: CASSGALGRNFNEQFF.

This clone showed up just once. This chain links TRBV7-6 with TRBJ1-1; TRBD1 aligns across 7 bases. The J segment lost 3 bases and the V segment lost 4 bases, leaving 5 bases of the junction unmatched. Germline lookup yields CDR1 SGHVS and CDR2 FNYEAQ. The CDR3 totals 14 residues. Here the CDR3 reads CASSSTGYDTEAFF. The CDR3 DNA is TGTGCCAGCAGCTCGACAGGGTACGACACTGAAGCTTTCTTT.

This clone turned up a few times. The chain couples TRBV5-4 to TRBJ2-3, with 8 nucleotides matching TRBD2. V was pared by 3 bases and J by 5 bases, with 11 bases of the junction left unmatched. Germline V gene data show CDR1 as SGHNT and CDR2 as YYREEE (reference sequence). This CDR3 has 16 residues. The CDR3 region has the DNA TGTGCCAGCAGCTCTTATGAGCGGGAGCAACGAGATACGCAGTATTTT. Its translation: CASSSYEREQRDTQYF.

This clone was detected only a few times. The chain is built from TRBV5-4 and TRBJ2-1; D call uncertain. The CDR3 sequence is 14 residues long. Germline CDR1 and CDR2: SGHNT and YYREEE (reference sequence). V was pared by 0 bases and J by 4 bases, with 8 bases between. The CDR3 here is CASSLASVYNEQFF. The DNA for the CDR3 is TGTGCCAGCAGCTTGGCCTCCGTATACAATGAGCAGTTCTTC.

The rearrangement links TRBV7-9 to TRBJ2-7; possibly TRBD1 for D (5 bases). V was clipped by 4 bases and J by 0 bases, with 13 bases between them. This CDR3 spans 15 amino acids. Germline V CDR1 and CDR2: SEHNR, FQNEAQ (reference sequence). CDR3 DNA: TGTGCCAGCAGCTCCTATACGGACACCTCCTACGAGCAGTACTTC. As protein: CASSSYTDTSYEQYF. Variable domain in full (rest from reference TRBV7-9 and TRBJ2-7): DTGVSQNPRHKITKRGQNVTFRCDPISEHNRLYWYRQTLGQGPEFLTYFQNEAQLEKSRLLSDRFSAERPKGSFSTLEIQRTEQGDSAMYLCASSSYTDTSYEQYFGPGTRLTVT.

CDR3 protein: CASRPSLSTDTQYF. As DNA, the CDR3 is TGTGCCAGCAGACCAAGCCTTAGCACAGATACGCAGTATTTT. The V and J genes are TRBV25-1 and TRBJ2-3; no definite D call. V was pared by 6 bases and J by 0 bases, with 10 bases between. Germline V CDR1 and CDR2: MGHDK, SYGVNS. CDR3 length: 14 residues.

The chain couples TRBV7-3 to TRBJ2-2; 14 bases fit TRBD2. CDR1 is SGHTA and CDR2 is FQGTGA in the germline V gene. Trimming at V came to 3 bases and at J to 8 bases, leaving 5 bases not matched to a gene. The CDR3 totals 16 residues. CDR3 nucleotides: TGTGCCAGCAGCTTCGGGACTAGCGGGAGAAAAGGGGAGCTGTTTTTT. It encodes CASSFGTSGRKGELFF.

The J gene is TRBJ2-1, the V gene TRBV25-1; D may be TRBD2 (6 bases). The germline V gene encodes CDR1 MGHDK and CDR2 SYGVNS. CDR3 size: 16 residues. V lost 4 bases and J lost 1, with 14 bases in between. The CDR3 is CASSAPGGWSYNEQFF. In DNA, the CDR3 is TGTGCCAGCAGTGCCCCCGGAGGGTGGTCCTACAATGAGCAGTTCTTC.

The chain recombines TRBV30 with TRBJ1-1, with 7 bases that match TRBD1. This CDR3 comprises 13 residues. J gave up 5 bases and V 4 bases, and 7 bases lay outside the gene matches. The V gene's germline CDR1 is GTSNPN and CDR2 SVGIG (reference sequence). The CDR3 is CAWTKGAKTEAFF. The CDR3 nucleotides read TGTGCCTGGACCAAGGGGGCGAAAACTGAAGCTTTCTTT. The full variable domain, completed using reference TRBV30 and TRBJ1-1, is SQTIHQWPATLVQPVGSPLSLECTVEGTSNPNLYWYRQAAGRGLQLLFYSVGIGQISSEVPQNLSASRPQDRQFILSSKKLLLSDSGFYLCAWTKGAKTEAFFGQGTRLTVV.

The rearrangement links TRBV7-9 to TRBJ2-2; D call uncertain. Germline assignment: CDR1 SEHNR and CDR2 FQNEAQ (reference sequence). Trimming stripped 1 base from V and 2 bases from J, with 11 bases between. The CDR3 is made up of 16 amino acids. The CDR3 DNA sequence: TGTGCCAGCAGCTTAGTGCGTATCGTAAACACCGGGGAGCTGTTTTTT. Protein product: CASSLVRIVNTGELFF.

The V call is TRBV7-9, the J call TRBJ2-5, with TRBD1 matching over 8 bases. The trim removed 5 bases at V and 1 base at J, leaving 9 bases unmatched. Germline V gene data show CDR1 as SEHNR and CDR2 as FQNEAQ (reference sequence). The CDR3 extends over 16 amino acids. The CDR3 reads CASSPGQGRAQETQYF. DNA for the CDR3: TGTGCCAGCAGCCCCGGACAGGGCCGAGCCCAAGAGACCCAGTACTTC.

The V call is TRBV25-1, the J call TRBJ2-7; TRBD2 agrees at 11 bases. J lost 5 bases, V lost 6 bases, and 9 bases had no gene match. Germline V lookup: CDR1 MGHDK, CDR2 SYGVNS. The CDR3 has 15 amino acids. For the CDR3, the DNA is TGTGCCAGCAGGACTAGCGGGGCCTACGTCGACGAGCAGTACTTC. Translated: CASRTSGAYVDEQYF.

As to this clone: The sample carries other DNA sequences with the same CDR3. The chain has TRBV7-2 and TRBJ2-3, with TRBD1 as a possible D gene (5 bases). V gave up 3 bases and J gave up 3 bases, with 7 bases separating them. The CDR3 extends over 13 amino acids. Germline assignment: CDR1 SGHTA and CDR2 FQGNSA. The CDR3 DNA reads as TGTGCCAGCAGCTTTAGGGGAACAGATACGCAGTATTTT. Protein sequence: CASSFRGTDTQYF. Based on the CDR3 plus reference TRBV7-2 and TRBJ2-3, the full variable domain is GAGVSQSPSNKVTEKGKDVELRCDPISGHTALYWYRQSLGQGLEFLIYFQGNSAPDKSGLPSDRFSAERTGGSVSTLTIQRTQQEDSAVYLCASSFRGTDTQYFGPGTRLTVL.